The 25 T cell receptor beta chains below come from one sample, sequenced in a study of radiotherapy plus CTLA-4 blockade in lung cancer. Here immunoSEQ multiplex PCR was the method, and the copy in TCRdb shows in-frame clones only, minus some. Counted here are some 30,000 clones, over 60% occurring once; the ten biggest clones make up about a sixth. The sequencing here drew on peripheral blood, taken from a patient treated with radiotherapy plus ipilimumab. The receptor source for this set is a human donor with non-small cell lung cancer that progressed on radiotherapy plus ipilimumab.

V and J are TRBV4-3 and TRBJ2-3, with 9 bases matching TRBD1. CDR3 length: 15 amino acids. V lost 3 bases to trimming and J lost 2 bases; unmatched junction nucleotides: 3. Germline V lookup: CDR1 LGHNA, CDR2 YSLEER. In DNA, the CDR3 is TGCGCCAGCAGCCACGGGACAGGGTTCACAGATACGCAGTATTTT. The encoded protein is CASSHGTGFTDTQYF.

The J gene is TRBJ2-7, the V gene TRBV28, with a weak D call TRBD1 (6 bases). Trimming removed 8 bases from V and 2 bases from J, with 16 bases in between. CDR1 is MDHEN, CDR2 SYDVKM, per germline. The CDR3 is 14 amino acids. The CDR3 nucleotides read TGTGCCAGCGGGCGGACAGCGACGACCTACGAGCAGTACTTC. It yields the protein CASGRTATTYEQYF.

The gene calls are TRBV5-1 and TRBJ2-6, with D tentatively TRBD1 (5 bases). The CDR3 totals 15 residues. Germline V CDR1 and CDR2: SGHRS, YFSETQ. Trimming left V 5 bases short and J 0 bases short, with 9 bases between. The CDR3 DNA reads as TGCGCCAGCAGGTCAACAGGCTCTGGGGCCAACGTCCTGACTTTC. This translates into CASRSTGSGANVLTF.

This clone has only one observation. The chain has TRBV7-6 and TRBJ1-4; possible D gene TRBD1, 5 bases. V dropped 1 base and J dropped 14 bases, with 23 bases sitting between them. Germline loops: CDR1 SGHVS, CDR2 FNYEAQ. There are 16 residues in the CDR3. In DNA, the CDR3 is TGTGCCAGCAGCTTAGATCAAGGGCTAAAGCAGGGCGAGCTGTTTTTT. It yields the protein CASSLDQGLKQGELFF.

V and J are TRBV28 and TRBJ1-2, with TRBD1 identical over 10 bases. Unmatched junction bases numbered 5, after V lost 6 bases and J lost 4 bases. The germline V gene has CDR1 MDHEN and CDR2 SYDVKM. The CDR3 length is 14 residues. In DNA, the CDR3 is TGTGCCAGCAGCACGACAGGGGGCGGCTATGGCTACACCTTC. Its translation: CASSTTGGGYGYTF.

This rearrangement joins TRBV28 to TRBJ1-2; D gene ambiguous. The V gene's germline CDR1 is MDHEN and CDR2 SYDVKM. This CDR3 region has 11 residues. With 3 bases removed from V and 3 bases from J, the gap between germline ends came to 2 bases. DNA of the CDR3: TGTGCCAGCAGTTTTTACTATGGCTACACCTTC. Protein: CASSFYYGYTF.

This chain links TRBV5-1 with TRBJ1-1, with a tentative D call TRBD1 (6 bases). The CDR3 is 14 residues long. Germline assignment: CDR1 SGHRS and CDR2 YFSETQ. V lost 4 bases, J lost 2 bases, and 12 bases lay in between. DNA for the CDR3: TGCGCCAGCAGCCTGGGGGCCGGAAACACTGAAGCTTTCTTT. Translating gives CASSLGAGNTEAFF.

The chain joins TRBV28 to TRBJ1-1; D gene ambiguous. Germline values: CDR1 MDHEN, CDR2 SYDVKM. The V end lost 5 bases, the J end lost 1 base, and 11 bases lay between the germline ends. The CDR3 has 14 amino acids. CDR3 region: CASSLVLGNTEAFF. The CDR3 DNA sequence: TGTGCCAGCAGTCTCGTCCTAGGGAACACTGAAGCTTTCTTT.

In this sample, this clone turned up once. The CDR3 DNA reads as TGTGCCAGCAGTTACGGACAGAGTCCCTACACCTTC. This sequence encodes CASSYGQSPYTF. J is TRBJ1-2 and V is TRBV6-5, with a tentative D call TRBD1 (6 bases). CDR3 length: 12 amino acids. The V end was cut by 2 bases, the J end by 10 bases, with 11 bases between. Per the germline V gene, CDR1 is MNHEY and CDR2 is SVGAGI.

CDR3 sequence (DNA): TGTGCCAGCACGAAAGGGGGTTCTGGAAACACCATATATTTT. This sequence encodes CASTKGGSGNTIYF. This chain links TRBV19 with TRBJ1-3; D is possibly TRBD1 (6 bases). This CDR3 is 14 amino acids long. V lost 9 bases and J 1 base, leaving 13 bases between the germline ends. Germline values: CDR1 LNHDA, CDR2 SQIVND (reference sequence).

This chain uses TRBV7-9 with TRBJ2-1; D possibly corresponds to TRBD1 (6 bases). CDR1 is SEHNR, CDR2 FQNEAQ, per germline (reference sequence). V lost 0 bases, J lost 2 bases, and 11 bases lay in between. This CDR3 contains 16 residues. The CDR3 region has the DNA TGTGCCAGCAGCTTAGCCCAGGGGTCCACCTACAATGAGCAGTTCTTC. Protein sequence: CASSLAQGSTYNEQFF.

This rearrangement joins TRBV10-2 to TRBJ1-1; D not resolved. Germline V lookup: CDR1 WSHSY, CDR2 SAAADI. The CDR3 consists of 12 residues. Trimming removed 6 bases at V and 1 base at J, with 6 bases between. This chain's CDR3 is CASRTSNTEAFF. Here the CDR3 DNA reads TGCGCCAGCAGGACATCGAACACTGAAGCTTTCTTT.

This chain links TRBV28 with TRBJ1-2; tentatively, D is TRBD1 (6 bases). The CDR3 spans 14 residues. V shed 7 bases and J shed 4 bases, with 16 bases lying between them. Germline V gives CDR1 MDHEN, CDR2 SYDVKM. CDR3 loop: CASTPGQPPYGYTF. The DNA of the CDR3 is TGTGCCAGCACCCCGGGACAACCTCCCTATGGCTACACCTTC.

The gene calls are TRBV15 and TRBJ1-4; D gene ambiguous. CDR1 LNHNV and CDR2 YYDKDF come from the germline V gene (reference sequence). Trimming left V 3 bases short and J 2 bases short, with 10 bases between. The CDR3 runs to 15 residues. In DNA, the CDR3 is TGTGCCACCAGCAGGAATACTGCCACTAATGAAAAACTGTTTTTT. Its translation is CATSRNTATNEKLFF. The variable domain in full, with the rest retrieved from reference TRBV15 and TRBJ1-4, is DAMVIQNPRYQVTQFGKPVTLSCSQTLNHNVMYWYQQKSSQAPKLLFHYYDKDFNNEADTPDNFQSRRPNTSFCFLDIRSPGLGDTAMYLCATSRNTATNEKLFFGSGTQLSVL.

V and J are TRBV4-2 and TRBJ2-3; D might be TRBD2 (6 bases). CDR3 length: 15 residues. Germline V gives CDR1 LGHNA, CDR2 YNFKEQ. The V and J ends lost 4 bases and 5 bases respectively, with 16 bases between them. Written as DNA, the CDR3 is TGTGCCAGCAGCCCCCACCCGACTAGTCAAGATACGCAGTATTTT. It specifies CASSPHPTSQDTQYF.

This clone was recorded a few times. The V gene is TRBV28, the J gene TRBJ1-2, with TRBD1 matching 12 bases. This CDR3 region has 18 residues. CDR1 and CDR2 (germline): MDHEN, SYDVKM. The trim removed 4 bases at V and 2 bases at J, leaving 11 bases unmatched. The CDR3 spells CASSSLRDRGLKNYGYTF. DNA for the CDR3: TGTGCCAGCAGTTCACTCCGGGACAGGGGGCTTAAAAACTATGGCTACACCTTC.

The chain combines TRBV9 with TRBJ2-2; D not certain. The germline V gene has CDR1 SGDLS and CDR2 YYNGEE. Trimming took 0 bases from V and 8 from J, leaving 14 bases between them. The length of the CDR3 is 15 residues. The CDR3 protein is CASSVEGGEIGELFF. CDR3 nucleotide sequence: TGTGCCAGCAGCGTAGAAGGTGGAGAAATAGGGGAGCTGTTTTTT.

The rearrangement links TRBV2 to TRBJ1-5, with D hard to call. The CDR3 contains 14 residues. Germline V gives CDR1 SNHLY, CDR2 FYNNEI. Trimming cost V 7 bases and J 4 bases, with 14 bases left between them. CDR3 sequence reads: CASNEWSGNQPQHF. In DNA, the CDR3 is TGTGCCAGCAACGAATGGTCGGGGAATCAGCCCCAGCATTTT.

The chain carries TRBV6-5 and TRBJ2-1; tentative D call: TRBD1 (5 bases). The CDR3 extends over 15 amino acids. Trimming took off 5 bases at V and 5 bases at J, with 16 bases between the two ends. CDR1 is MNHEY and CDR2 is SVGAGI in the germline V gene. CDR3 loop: CASSTEGHQDNEQFF. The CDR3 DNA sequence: TGTGCCAGCAGTACCGAAGGACACCAAGACAATGAGCAGTTCTTC.

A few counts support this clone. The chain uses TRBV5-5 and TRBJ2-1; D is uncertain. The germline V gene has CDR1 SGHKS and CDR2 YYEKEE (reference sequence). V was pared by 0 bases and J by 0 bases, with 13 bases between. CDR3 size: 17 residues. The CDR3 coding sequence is TGTGCCAGCAGCTTGGTTGGCATCGAAAGCTCCTACAATGAGCAGTTCTTC. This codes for CASSLVGIESSYNEQFF.

The CDR3, as DNA: TGTGCCAGCAGACGACTAGCGGGGGAAGAGACCCAGTACTTC. It yields the protein CASRRLAGEETQYF. The V gene is TRBV6-1, the J gene TRBJ2-5, with 12 bases lining up with TRBD2. Germline V gene sequence: CDR1 MNHNS, CDR2 SASEGT. This CDR3 spans 14 amino acids. The V gene end was trimmed by 6 bases and the J gene end by 3 bases; junction bases not matched to a gene: 2.

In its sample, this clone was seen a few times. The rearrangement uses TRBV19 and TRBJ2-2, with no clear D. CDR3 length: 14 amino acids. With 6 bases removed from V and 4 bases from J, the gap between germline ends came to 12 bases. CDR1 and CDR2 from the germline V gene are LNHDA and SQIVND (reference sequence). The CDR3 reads CASSELDFTGELFF. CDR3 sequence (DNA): TGTGCCAGTAGCGAACTCGATTTCACCGGGGAGCTGTTTTTT.

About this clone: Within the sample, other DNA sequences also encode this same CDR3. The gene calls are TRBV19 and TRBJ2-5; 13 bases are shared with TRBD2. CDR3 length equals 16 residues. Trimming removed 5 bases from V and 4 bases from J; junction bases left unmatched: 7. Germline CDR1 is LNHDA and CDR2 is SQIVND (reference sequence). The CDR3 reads CASSFRLAGGGETQYF. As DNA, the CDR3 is TGTGCCAGTAGTTTCCGACTAGCGGGGGGCGGAGAGACCCAGTACTTC.

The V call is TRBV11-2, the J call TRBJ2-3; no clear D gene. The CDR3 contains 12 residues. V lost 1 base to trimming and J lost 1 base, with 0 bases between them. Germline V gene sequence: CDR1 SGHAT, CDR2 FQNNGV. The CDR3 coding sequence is TGTGCCAGCAGCTTAGGCACAGATACGCAGTATTTT. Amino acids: CASSLGTDTQYF.

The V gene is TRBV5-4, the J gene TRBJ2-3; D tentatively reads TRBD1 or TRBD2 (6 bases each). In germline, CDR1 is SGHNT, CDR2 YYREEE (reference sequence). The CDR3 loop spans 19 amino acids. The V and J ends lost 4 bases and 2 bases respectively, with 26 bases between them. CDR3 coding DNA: TGTGCCAGCAGCGCCGAGGGGGGTTGGAGCGGTCGCTACACAGATACGCAGTATTTT. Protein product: CASSAEGGWSGRYTDTQYF.